Sequencing of this TCR beta chain was carried out in a study of shared clonotypes between healthy human individuals. Study as a whole: A few men and two women, aged 18 to 49, were donors.

The protocol was immunoSEQ multiplex PCR, while the TCRdb copy is restricted to in-frame clones and leaves out a portion. In the table there are roughly 2 million clones, 90% to 97% of which are singletons. Germline V gene sequence: CDR1 ENHRY, CDR2 SYGVKD. This CDR3 spans 13 amino acids. Trimming left V 7 bases short and J 5 bases short, with 9 bases between. This TCR was sampled from a young man in good health. The V call is TRBV10-3, the J call TRBJ1-6; D is ambiguous. What was sequenced was naive CD4+ T cells sorted from blood. Described subset: CD45RA+ positively selected. The CDR3, as DNA: TGTGCCATCAAGGCAGACCATAATTCACCCCTCCACTTT. Protein: CAIKADHNSPLHF.